Below, one T cell receptor (beta chain) is given with its context. Antigen specificity is unknown. Only in-frame clones appear in the TCRdb table, and some are missing; sequencing was by immunoSEQ multiplex PCR. The table records 1.6 million or so clones, 97% to 99% of them present only once. The split of CD4+ cells yielded CD45RA+ naive and CD45RA-negative memory subsets. These data come from a study of shared clonotypes between healthy human individuals. Findings and caveats of the study: Sequencing depth was expected to influence donor clonotype sharing.

The sequence derives from a man aged 25 to 45 in good health. The sample comprised naive CD4+ T cells sorted from blood. The subset was: CD45RA+ positively selected.

The chain's CDR3 is CASSIDFGLAGEGLQHEQYF. CDR3 nucleotides: TGTGCCAGTAGTATAGACTTCGGACTAGCGGGAGAAGGACTTCAGCACGAGCAGTACTTC. This chain links TRBV19 with TRBJ2-7, with 13 bases identical to TRBD2. The CDR3 has 20 amino acids. The germline V gene encodes CDR1 LNHDA and CDR2 SQIVND (reference sequence). The J segment lost 5 bases and the V segment lost 0 bases, leaving 16 bases of the junction unmatched. The whole variable domain, remainder taken from reference TRBV19 and TRBJ2-7, is DGGITQSPKYLFRKEGQNVTLSCEQNLNHDAMYWYRQDPGQGLRLIYYSQIVNDFQKGDIAEGYSVSREKKESFPLTVTSAQKNPTAFYLCASSIDFGLAGEGLQHEQYFGPGTRLTVT.